These T cell receptor beta chains were read from a single sample in a study of human T cells and chemical hapten exposure. TCRdb reanalysed the RACE reads using MiXCR and keeps one entry per CDR3 protein. This sample has under 65,000 distinct CDR3 sequences, with about 10% found just once. The material sequenced was whole blood, taken in connection with sensitization to the hapten diphenylcyclopropenone (DPC). The receptors shown here come from a woman between 50 and 59 years old with alopecia areata. Some clones in this sample may be carry-over from other donors' samples. Both conserved end residues are trimmed from each CDR3. Clone size, where shown, is once, few, many, or a class for clones that have expanded.

abundance	v_gene	CDR3aa
few	TRBV29-1	SAKVRPEDEQY
many	TRBV5-1	ASRPTGVTDTQY
.	TRBV29-1	SVVSVLGAF
many	TRBV7-2	ASSKGLAGGTDTQY
many	TRBV6-2/TRBV6-3	ASSPSEKDTQY
.	TRBV28	ASKISNQPQH
many	TRBV28	ASSSPRGRPGDYNSPLH
.	TRBV6-6	ASSGYSYNEQF
many	TRBV29-1	SADRVVNTEAF
.	TRBV2	ASSVRRPPYEQY
many	TRBV7-6	ASSLELTGELF
many	TRBV30	AWSPRTGTLH
.	TRBV29-1	SVVGGGYNEQF
many	TRBV20-1	SARPRQAANYGYT
many	TRBV12-3/TRBV12-4	ASSPDRGIKAF
many	TRBV12-3/TRBV12-4	ASKFGVGSNYGYT
many	TRBV20-1	SARDLGRGDEQF
many	TRBV7-2	ASSPSVGANVLT
.	TRBV29-1	SVADTGTSGEQNEQY
many	TRBV12-2	ASRLYLKKLF
many	TRBV18	ASSAFRDMGGKNIQY
.	TRBV20-1	SARDHGRYTEAF
.	TRBV6-2/TRBV6-3	ASTQTGVYEQY
many	TRBV29-1	SVEANRAGEQY
few	TRBV3-1	ASSQDTGLSTDTQY
.	TRBV20-1	SARTGLASNEQF
.	TRBV19	ASSPLAGVYNEQF
many	TRBV24-1	ATSYRDGEQF
many	TRBV6-2/TRBV6-3	ASSYYSRPGVDRDFHLRAF
.	TRBV5-6	ASSYGQGWAPLH
many	TRBV6-6	ASSSSGSTSYNEQF